The 20 T cell receptor beta chains below all came from one sample that was sequenced in a study of blood T cells in healthy people across ages. Together with a sample-barcoded 5' primer, a J-beta primer mix was included in a second PCR lasting about 6 to 11 cycles. TCRdb passed the 5' RACE reads through MiXCR, listing each CDR3 protein once. This sample carries just under 900,000 distinct CDR3 sequences, 25% to 35% of them seen once, and the ten largest clones take roughly a sixth. Sequencing was performed on blood. These receptors were taken from an elderly woman in good health.

This clonotype has just a few counts. This chain connects TRBV12-3 or TRBV12-4 to TRBJ1-1, with 10 nucleotides matching TRBD1. Trimming took 7 bases from V and 0 from J; bases not matched to a gene: 5. The CDR3 extends over 15 amino acids. CDR3 loop: CASTRDRGLNTEAFF. CDR3 nucleotide sequence: TGTGCCAGCACGCGCGACAGGGGGCTGAACACTGAAGCTTTCTTT.

The sample holds many counts of this clonotype. V usage is TRBV20-1 and J usage is TRBJ1-2; weak D call: TRBD1 (5 bases). The V gene lost 0 bases and the J gene lost 0 bases, with 17 bases spanning the gap. From germline, CDR1 is DFQATT and CDR2 SNEGSKA (reference sequence). CDR3 length equals 17 residues. CDR3 coding DNA: TGCAGTGCTAGAGATTGGGGCAGCACCCACTCTAACTATGGCTACACCTTC. Its protein product is CSARDWGSTHSNYGYTF.

The V gene is TRBV2, the J gene TRBJ2-3; 9 positions agree with TRBD2. The CDR3 covers 15 residues. Trimming cost V 8 bases and J 0 bases; bases outside gene matches: 6. CDR1 SNHLY and CDR2 FYNNEI come from the germline V gene. This CDR3 reads CASGSGGTSTDTQYF. The CDR3 bases are TGTGCCAGCGGCAGCGGGGGGACCAGCACAGATACGCAGTATTTT.

This clonotype was detected ten times or more. The genes are TRBV12-3 or TRBV12-4 and TRBJ1-5, with TRBD1 as a possible D gene (5 bases). The CDR3 sequence is 11 residues long. The germline V and J ends were trimmed by 5 bases and 11 bases, with 10 bases remaining between them. CDR3 sequence (DNA): TGTGCCAGCAGTCAGGGCCCGGCCCAGCATTTT. It yields the protein CASSQGPAQHF.

J is TRBJ1-5 and V is TRBV2, with D possibly TRBD1 on 5 matching bases. The germline V and J ends were trimmed by 6 bases and 6 bases, with 12 bases remaining between them. Germline V gene data show CDR1 as SNHLY and CDR2 as FYNNEI. The CDR3 has 13 residues. The CDR3 coding sequence is TGTGCCAGCAGAGCCCAGGGACTTCAGCCCCAGCATTTT. Residues: CASRAQGLQPQHF. Variable domain in full (rest from reference TRBV2 and TRBJ1-5): EPEVTQTPSHQVTQMGQEVILRCVPISNHLYFYWYRQILGQKVEFLVSFYNNEISEKSEIFDDQFSVERPDGSNFTLKIRSTKLEDSAMYFCASRAQGLQPQHFGDGTRLSIL.

V and J are TRBV5-1 and TRBJ2-1, with 16 nucleotides matching TRBD2. Trimming at V came to 0 bases and at J to 9 bases, leaving 9 bases not matched to a gene. Germline CDR1 is SGHRS and CDR2 is YFSETQ. There are 18 residues in the CDR3. The CDR3 reads CASSLGPGTSGGAREQFF. The CDR3 nucleotides are TGCGCCAGCAGCTTGGGGCCCGGGACTAGCGGGGGGGCTCGTGAGCAGTTCTTC.

This clonotype was recorded a few times. The rearrangement joins TRBV6-1 to TRBJ1-5; the D gene is possibly TRBD1 (6 bases). This CDR3 is built from 14 residues. Trimming took 9 bases from V and 3 from J, leaving 15 bases between them. In germline, CDR1 is MNHNS, CDR2 SASEGT. CDR3 loop: CASATQGSNQPQHF. The CDR3 DNA is TGTGCCAGTGCCACGCAGGGGTCCAATCAGCCCCAGCATTTT.

The rearrangement uses TRBV15 and TRBJ1-6; no reliable D call. The CDR3 totals 14 residues. Germline loops: CDR1 LNHNV, CDR2 YYDKDF (reference sequence). Trimming shortened V by 0 bases and J by 10 bases, and 10 bases separated the two germline ends. Here the CDR3 reads CATSRDRTGSPLHF. CDR3 coding DNA: TGTGCCACCAGCAGAGATCGTACGGGATCACCCCTCCACTTT.

The sample holds many counts of this clonotype. V and J are TRBV20-1 and TRBJ2-7; D is perhaps TRBD2 (5 bases). Germline loops: CDR1 DFQATT, CDR2 SNEGSKA (reference sequence). This CDR3 contains 12 residues. Trimming left V 2 bases short and J 10 bases short, with 15 bases between. CDR3 in amino acids: CSARSGEVFQYF. CDR3 DNA: TGCAGTGCTAGATCCGGGGAAGTGTTTCAGTACTTC.

This clonotype was seen repeatedly, ten times or more. This chain joins TRBV5-1 and TRBJ1-1, with 8 bases matching TRBD1. The CDR3 sequence is 14 residues long. The V segment lost 4 bases and the J segment 1 base; nucleotides outside the gene matches: 3. Germline V lookup: CDR1 SGHRS, CDR2 YFSETQ. CDR3 loop: CASSAGQANTEAFF. CDR3 sequence (DNA): TGCGCCAGCAGCGCGGGACAGGCGAACACTGAAGCTTTCTTT. Combining the CDR3 with reference TRBV5-1 and TRBJ1-1 gives the whole variable domain KAGVTQTPRYLIKTRGQQVTLSCSPISGHRSVSWYQQTPGQGLQFLFEYFSETQRNKGNFPGRFSGRQFSNSRSEMNVSTLELGDSALYLCASSAGQANTEAFFGQGTRLTVV.

This clonotype was found many times. This chain uses TRBV4-3 with TRBJ2-2; 7 bases fit TRBD1. This CDR3 has 15 residues. The germline V gene has CDR1 LGHNA and CDR2 YSLEER. The J segment lost 6 bases and the V segment lost 1 base, leaving 5 bases of the junction unmatched. CDR3 nucleotides: TGCGCCAGCAGCCAAGGACAGGGAAACGCCGGGGAGCTGTTTTTT. It is translated as CASSQGQGNAGELFF.

This clonotype turned up a few times. The V call is TRBV6-5, the J call TRBJ1-2; TRBD1 matches at 9 bases. Germline V gene sequence: CDR1 MNHEY, CDR2 SVGAGI. V lost 0 bases and J lost 6; bases outside the gene matches: 8. CDR3 length equals 16 residues. In DNA, the CDR3 is TGTGCCAGCAGTTACTCGGGACAGGGAATGGAGAATGGCTACACCTTC. Protein: CASSYSGQGMENGYTF.

This clonotype was seen only a few times. The chain uses TRBV6-5 and TRBJ1-1; D is perhaps TRBD1 (5 bases). The CDR3 is 17 amino acids. CDR1 is MNHEY, CDR2 SVGAGI, per germline. V lost 4 bases and J lost 2, with 20 bases in between. CDR3 DNA: TGTGCCAGCAGTTCCCCGGGGGGTAGGCCCCAAAACACTGAAGCTTTCTTT. This sequence encodes CASSSPGGRPQNTEAFF.

This clonotype was recorded once. This chain links TRBV7-2 with TRBJ2-4, with a weak D call TRBD1 (5 bases). The CDR3 is 12 amino acids. V shed 1 base and J shed 14 bases, with 12 bases lying between them. From germline, CDR1 is SGHTA and CDR2 FQGNSA. The CDR3 region has the DNA TGTGCCAGCAGCTTAGATTCAGGGATGAAGTACTTC. Translation gives CASSLDSGMKYF. Supplemented by reference TRBV7-2 and TRBJ2-4, the full variable domain reads GAGVSQSPSNKVTEKGKDVELRCDPISGHTALYWYRQSLGQGLEFLIYFQGNSAPDKSGLPSDRFSAERTGGSVSTLTIQRTQQEDSAVYLCASSLDSGMKYFGAGTRLSVL.

The sample holds many counts of this clonotype. V usage is TRBV11-2 and J usage is TRBJ2-5, with 7 bases matching TRBD2. The germline V gene encodes CDR1 SGHAT and CDR2 FQNNGV. Trimming cost V 5 bases and J 4 bases; bases outside gene matches: 4. CDR3 length: 13 amino acids. DNA of the CDR3: TGTGCCAGCAGCAGAACTAGCGTAGAGACCCAGTACTTC. It translates to CASSRTSVETQYF.

This clonotype was observed at least ten times. The J gene is TRBJ1-1, the V gene TRBV5-1, with TRBD1 matching 7 bases. The germline CDR1 and CDR2 sequences are SGHRS and YFSETQ. The CDR3 runs 15 residues. The ends lost 4 bases at V and 3 bases at J; junction bases unmatched: 9. The CDR3 region is CASSPGTAAYTEAFF. As DNA, the CDR3 is TGCGCCAGCAGCCCCGGGACAGCCGCCTACACTGAAGCTTTCTTT.

The V and J genes are TRBV3-1 and TRBJ2-5, with unresolved D. V lost 1 base, J lost 14 bases, and 17 bases lay in between. The germline gives CDR1 LGHDT, CDR2 YNNKEL (reference sequence). The CDR3 is made up of 13 amino acids. CDR3 loop: CASSQGPPSPPYF. The CDR3 bases are TGTGCCAGCAGCCAAGGGCCTCCTAGTCCCCCCTACTTC.

The chain joins TRBV2 to TRBJ2-1, with TRBD2 identical over 7 bases. This CDR3 is built from 14 residues. The trim removed 8 bases at V and 2 bases at J, leaving 6 bases unmatched. Per germline, CDR1 SNHLY and CDR2 FYNNEI. CDR3 bases: TGTGCCAGCTTACGCGGGGGTACCTACAATGAGCAGTTCTTC. Protein sequence: CASLRGGTYNEQFF. Together with reference TRBV2 and TRBJ2-1, the CDR3 gives the full variable domain: EPEVTQTPSHQVTQMGQEVILRCVPISNHLYFYWYRQILGQKVEFLVSFYNNEISEKSEIFDDQFSVERPDGSNFTLKIRSTKLEDSAMYFCASLRGGTYNEQFFGPGTRLTVL.

Many counts were recorded for this clonotype. The chain has TRBV6-2 or TRBV6-3 and TRBJ2-1; weak D call: TRBD2 (5 bases). Deletions cut 6 bases from V and 7 bases from J, with 16 bases between. This CDR3 is 14 amino acids long. Germline V gives CDR1 MNHEY, CDR2 SVGEGT. DNA of the CDR3: TGTGCCAGCAGCCCCGTAGGGAGAGGGAATGAGCAGTTCTTC. It yields the protein CASSPVGRGNEQFF.

In this sample, this clonotype turned up many times. The rearrangement uses TRBV6-5 and TRBJ2-3; TRBD2 might be the D (6 bases). The length of the CDR3 is 15 residues. The ends were cut back, 6 bases at V and 2 bases at J, with 15 bases in the middle. Germline V gene sequence: CDR1 MNHEY, CDR2 SVGAGI. The CDR3 loop is CASSPRRDFTDTQYF. The CDR3 nucleotides are TGTGCCAGCAGCCCCCGGCGGGATTTCACAGATACGCAGTATTTT.